This T cell receptor (beta chain) was documented in a study of blood T cell repertoires in COVID-19. Study background: Acute and convalescent COVID-19 samples came from the United States, Italy and Spain. The analysed material was cDNA or gDNA that came from T cells, B-cell-depleted T cells, or PBMCs.

Germline V gene data show CDR1 as LGHNT and CDR2 as FRNRAP. The V and J ends lost 2 bases and 0 bases respectively, with 9 bases between them. CDR3 size: 15 residues. The repertoire was sequenced with immunoSEQ multiplex PCR; TCRdb's copy has only in-frame clones and lacks some. The sample holds around 700,000 clones; around 89% are singletons and the top ten take roughly 0.25%. The rearrangement uses TRBV12-5 and TRBJ2-3; D not resolved. The clonotype originates from a woman between 18 and 30 years old with acute or convalescent COVID-19. The specimen sequenced was peripheral blood. The CDR3 is CASGLSVASTDTQYF. CDR3 DNA sequence: TGTGCTAGTGGTTTGTCGGTAGCTAGCACAGATACGCAGTATTTT.